Listed here are 19 T cell receptor beta chains from one sample, sequenced in a study of T cell changes during pregnancy in multiple sclerosis. The repertoire was sequenced with immunoSEQ multiplex PCR; TCRdb's copy has only in-frame clones and lacks some. The sample records 40,000 or so clones, roughly 90% being singletons. The source was CD4+ T cells from peripheral blood mononuclear cells, collected before pregnancy. Receptors originate from a female donor with multiple sclerosis, enrolled in a pregnancy study.

The rearrangement uses TRBV5-1 and TRBJ2-5; perhaps TRBD1 as D (6 bases). CDR1 is SGHRS, CDR2 YFSETQ, per germline. Deletions cut 0 bases from V and 9 bases from J, with 18 bases between. This CDR3 region has 15 residues. CDR3 loop: CASSLEALVTGPQYF. In DNA, the CDR3 is TGCGCCAGCAGCTTGGAGGCCCTGGTCACAGGGCCCCAGTACTTC.

The chain is built from TRBV27 and TRBJ2-7, with 10 bases identical to TRBD1. This CDR3 comprises 13 residues. The V segment lost 6 bases and the J segment 11 bases; nucleotides outside the gene matches: 10. The V gene's germline CDR1 is MNHEY and CDR2 SMNVEV (reference sequence). This chain's CDR3 is CASSRTDRGHKYF. In DNA, the CDR3 is TGTGCCAGCAGCAGAACCGACAGGGGGCATAAGTACTTC.

The chain is built from TRBV5-1 and TRBJ1-2; maybe TRBD1 (6 bases). CDR1 SGHRS and CDR2 YFSETQ come from the germline V gene. There are 15 residues in the CDR3. V lost 5 bases and J 0 bases, leaving 14 bases between the germline ends. The chain's CDR3 is CASRTGPNTNYGYTF. The CDR3 region has the DNA TGCGCCAGCAGGACAGGCCCTAATACTAACTATGGCTACACCTTC.

The rearrangement joins TRBV7-2 to TRBJ2-7; D perhaps matches TRBD1 (6 bases). The CDR3 extends over 14 amino acids. Trimming shortened V by 4 bases and J by 3 bases, and 13 bases separated the two germline ends. Germline CDR1 and CDR2: SGHTA and FQGNSA. The CDR3 loop reads CASSSGVGYYEQYF. The CDR3 DNA reads TGTGCCAGCAGCTCAGGGGTGGGCTACTACGAGCAGTACTTC.

The rearrangement joins TRBV25-1 to TRBJ2-2, with D possibly matching TRBD1 (5 bases). Trimming removed 1 base at V and 7 bases at J, with 7 bases between. This CDR3 is 13 amino acids long. Germline V CDR1 and CDR2: MGHDK, SYGVNS. In DNA form, the CDR3 reads TGTGCCAGCAGTGAATGGGGCGGCGGGGAGCTGTTTTTT. This sequence encodes CASSEWGGGELFF. Full variable domain (missing parts from reference TRBV25-1 and TRBJ2-2): EADIYQTPRYLVIGTGKKITLECSQTMGHDKMYWYQQDPGMELHLIHYSYGVNSTEKGDLSSESTVSRIRTEHFPLTLESARPSHTSQYLCASSEWGGGELFFGEGSRLTVL.

This chain connects TRBV30 to TRBJ1-2; possibly TRBD1 for D (5 bases). V lost 2 bases and J lost 1, with 23 bases in between. Germline V gene data show CDR1 as GTSNPN and CDR2 as SVGIG (reference sequence). CDR3 length: 18 amino acids. The CDR3 DNA is TGTGCCTGGAGTCACGCCGGCCCGCAGGGTCCCATTAACTATGGCTACACCTTC. Translating it yields CAWSHAGPQGPINYGYTF. Together with reference TRBV30 and TRBJ1-2, the CDR3 gives the full variable domain: SQTIHQWPATLVQPVGSPLSLECTVEGTSNPNLYWYRQAAGRGLQLLFYSVGIGQISSEVPQNLSASRPQDRQFILSSKKLLLSDSGFYLCAWSHAGPQGPINYGYTFGSGTRLTVV.

The rearrangement uses TRBV30 and TRBJ2-3, with TRBD1 matching 9 bases. V was pared by 5 bases and J by 1 base, with 4 bases of the junction left unmatched. There are 14 residues in the CDR3. Per germline, CDR1 GTSNPN and CDR2 SVGIG (reference sequence). CDR3 DNA sequence: TGTGCCTGGTCCCGGACAGGGGGCACAGATACGCAGTATTTT. This codes for CAWSRTGGTDTQYF.

The chain is built from TRBV5-1 and TRBJ2-5, with 7 positions matching TRBD2. Germline V gene data show CDR1 as SGHRS and CDR2 as YFSETQ. V lost 0 bases, J lost 2 bases, and 4 bases stayed unmatched. CDR3 size: 15 residues. CDR3 in amino acids: CASSLGGGPQETQYF. The CDR3 DNA follows: TGCGCCAGCAGCTTGGGCGGGGGACCACAAGAGACCCAGTACTTC.

The chain employs TRBV30 and TRBJ1-1, with D uncertain. V shed 0 bases and J shed 1 base, with 6 bases lying between them. CDR1 is GTSNPN and CDR2 is SVGIG in the germline V gene (reference sequence). There are 13 residues in the CDR3. The CDR3 here is CAWSVNRNTEAFF. Here the CDR3 DNA reads TGTGCCTGGAGTGTAAACAGGAACACTGAAGCTTTCTTT.

This chain connects TRBV7-2 to TRBJ1-2; D is uncertain. The CDR3 covers 15 residues. The germline CDR1 and CDR2 sequences are SGHTA and FQGNSA. V gave up 3 bases and J gave up 2 bases, with 13 bases separating them. Here the CDR3 reads CASSFVGGGNYGYTF. DNA for the CDR3: TGTGCCAGCAGCTTCGTCGGCGGCGGGAACTATGGCTACACCTTC.

This clone occurred a few times. V is TRBV4-1 and J is TRBJ1-1, with TRBD1 matching over 7 bases. The CDR3 extends over 15 amino acids. V lost 5 bases and J lost 0; bases outside the gene matches: 6. Germline CDR1 and CDR2: MGHRA and YSYEKL. Here the CDR3 reads CASSARTGVNTEAFF. CDR3 bases: TGCGCCAGCAGCGCCCGGACAGGCGTGAACACTGAAGCTTTCTTT.

The chain links TRBV6-6 to TRBJ1-3; 8 bases map to TRBD1. V dropped 2 bases and J dropped 4; count of bases not matched to a gene: 7. The CDR3 totals 16 residues. The germline V gene encodes CDR1 MNHNY and CDR2 SVGAGI (reference sequence). The CDR3 DNA sequence: TGTGCCAGCAGTTACCATGGGACAGGAGGCGGAAACACCATATATTTT. It encodes CASSYHGTGGGNTIYF.

This rearrangement joins TRBV4-1 to TRBJ2-5, with 11 bases aligning to TRBD2. V shed 0 bases, J shed 6 bases, and the junction held 6 bases outside the gene matches. CDR1 and CDR2 (germline): MGHRA, YSYEKL. CDR3 size: 16 residues. CDR3 amino acids: CASSQEVAGGIKTQYF. The CDR3, as DNA: TGCGCCAGCAGCCAAGAGGTAGCGGGGGGGATCAAGACCCAGTACTTC.

The CDR3 coding sequence is TGTGCCTGGAGCTGGGGAGCTAACTATGGCTACACCTTC. Its protein product is CAWSWGANYGYTF. The chain is built from TRBV30 and TRBJ1-2; D is uncertain. The CDR3 runs 13 residues. V was clipped by 3 bases and J by 0 bases, with 8 bases between them. Germline CDR1 reads GTSNPN; CDR2 reads SVGIG (reference sequence).

The rearrangement joins TRBV5-4 to TRBJ2-7, with 7 bases lining up with TRBD1. This CDR3 contains 14 residues. Germline V gives CDR1 SGHNT, CDR2 YYREEE (reference sequence). J was trimmed by 0 bases and V by 4 bases; bases with no gene match: 4. CDR3 in amino acids: CASSLTGDSYEQYF. Written as DNA, the CDR3 is TGTGCCAGCAGCCTAACAGGGGACTCCTACGAGCAGTACTTC.

Only one count was recorded for this clone. The chain recombines TRBV6-1 with TRBJ2-7; perhaps TRBD2 as D (6 bases). Trimming left V 1 base short and J 6 bases short, with 13 bases between. Germline assignment: CDR1 MNHNS and CDR2 SASEGT. The CDR3 length is 14 residues. CDR3 nucleotide sequence: TGTGCCAGCAGTGAAGAGGGGTGGGACTCCGAGCAGTACTTC. It specifies CASSEEGWDSEQYF.

This clone was recorded only once. CDR3 loop: CASSPVLRNRDTAYEQYF. The CDR3 DNA reads as TGTGCCAGCAGCCCGGTGTTGCGTAACCGGGACACTGCCTACGAGCAGTACTTC. This chain connects TRBV11-2 to TRBJ2-7, with D perhaps matching TRBD1 (6 bases). The CDR3 runs 18 residues. Looked up from germline, CDR1 is SGHAT and CDR2 is FQNNGV. Trimming stripped 5 bases from V and 2 bases from J, with 25 bases between. The whole variable domain, remainder taken from reference TRBV11-2 and TRBJ2-7, is EAGVAQSPRYKIIEKRQSVAFWCNPISGHATLYWYQQILGQGPKLLIQFQNNGVVDDSQLPKDRFSAERLKGVDSTLKIQPAKLEDSAVYLCASSPVLRNRDTAYEQYFGPGTRLTVT.

The chain has TRBV7-9 and TRBJ1-6; D perhaps matches TRBD1 (5 bases). Trimming removed 5 bases from V and 8 bases from J, with 10 bases in between. Germline V gives CDR1 SEHNR, CDR2 FQNEAQ (reference sequence). The CDR3 loop spans 13 amino acids. The CDR3 nucleotides read TGTGCCAGCAGCCCTGGGGCAGATTCACCCCTCCACTTT. The encoded protein is CASSPGADSPLHF.

This chain joins TRBV7-2 and TRBJ1-2; D may be TRBD1 (5 bases). The germline V gene has CDR1 SGHTA and CDR2 FQGNSA. V was trimmed by 3 bases and J by 5 bases, leaving 19 bases between them. CDR3 length equals 16 residues. The CDR3 protein is CASSLQTVSGGYGYTF. The CDR3 DNA reads TGTGCCAGCAGCTTGCAGACCGTCTCGGGGGGGTATGGCTACACCTTC.